The text below deals with one TCR beta chain. Authors' data handling: In the immunoSEQ data, sequences were junction-only and lacked quality scores, so filtering differed. The repertoire was sequenced with immunoSEQ multiplex PCR; TCRdb's copy has only in-frame clones and lacks some. D and trimming were read from the DNA, whereas the V and J calls and clone size are those reported in that table. The data show roughly 2 million clones, about 95% seen once. This entry comes from a study of shared clonotypes between healthy human individuals. The naive CD8 population came from CD45RO-negative cells selected for CCR7, without terminally differentiated effector memory CD45RA+ cells. The clonotype originates from a man aged 18 to 29 in good health. The sequenced sample consisted of naive CD8+ T cells sorted from blood.

The DNA for the CDR3 is TGTGCCAGCAGTTTATCTAGTCCCCTAGAGACCCAGTACTTC. It encodes CASSLSSPLETQYF. This sequence joins TRBV27 and TRBJ2-5; no definite D call. This CDR3 has 14 amino acids. Per germline, CDR1 MNHEY and CDR2 SMNVEV (reference sequence). The V and J ends lost 0 bases and 4 bases respectively, with 9 bases between them.